The entry below describes one TCR beta chain. The CDR3 loop spans 18 amino acids. The germline V gene has CDR1 LGHNA and CDR2 YNFKEQ. Trimming pared 0 bases from V and 2 bases from J, leaving 16 bases between. This specimen comes from a study of CXCR3 chemokines and chemotherapy response in bladder cancer. TCRdb reanalysed the PCR reads using MiXCR and keeps one entry per CDR3 protein. This sample has several thousand distinct CDR3 sequences, with around 13% found just once. The rearrangement joins TRBV4-2 to TRBJ1-4; D may be TRBD1 (5 bases). Sample acquisition took place from a patient whose treatment included neoadjuvant chemotherapy. This clonotype originated in a human donor with bladder cancer that responded to neoadjuvant chemotherapy. DNA for the CDR3: TGTGCCAGCAGCCAAGATCGCACCGGGGGGACTACTAATGAAAAACTGTTTTTT. This translates into CASSQDRTGGTTNEKLFF.